One and the same sample provided the 16 T cell receptor beta chains below, sequenced in a study of blood T cell repertoires in COVID-19. Generated by immunoSEQ multiplex PCR, the TCRdb table keeps only in-frame clones and is missing some. Of roughly 300,000 clones listed, around 92% are singletons. Sequencing was done on a sample of peripheral blood. All receptors derive from a woman aged 25 to 39 with COVID-19, enrolled during active disease.

This sequence joins TRBV6-2 or TRBV6-3 and TRBJ2-2; weak D call: TRBD1 (5 bases). The CDR3 has 14 amino acids. CDR1 MNHEY and CDR2 SVGEGT come from the germline V gene. The ends were cut back, 6 bases at V and 6 bases at J, with 14 bases in the middle. The CDR3 protein is CASSLQRQPGELFF. In nucleotides, the CDR3 is TGTGCCAGCAGCCTCCAGCGACAGCCCGGGGAGCTGTTTTTT.

The V gene is TRBV27, the J gene TRBJ1-1; 7 bases line up with TRBD1. Germline lookup yields CDR1 MNHEY and CDR2 SMNVEV (reference sequence). The CDR3 is 16 residues long. V shed 8 bases, J shed 0 bases, and the junction held 12 bases outside the gene matches. The CDR3 bases are TGTGCCAGCCATTCGATGACAGGGCCAATGAACACTGAAGCTTTCTTT. It is translated as CASHSMTGPMNTEAFF.

This chain links TRBV2 with TRBJ1-3, with D possibly being TRBD1 (5 bases). The CDR3 spans 13 residues. V lost 7 bases and J 4 bases, leaving 11 bases between the germline ends. The V gene's germline CDR1 is SNHLY and CDR2 FYNNEI. DNA of the CDR3: TGTGCCAGCATCCCAGGGTGGGGAAACACCATATATTTT. It is translated as CASIPGWGNTIYF.

The chain couples TRBV7-9 to TRBJ2-2, with 12 bases fitting TRBD2. Germline V gene sequence: CDR1 SEHNR, CDR2 FQNEAQ (reference sequence). The V gene end was trimmed by 5 bases and the J gene end by 7 bases; junction bases not matched to a gene: 8. The CDR3 is 16 amino acids. CDR3 loop: CASSPPGLAGLGELFF. Here the CDR3 DNA reads TGTGCCAGCAGCCCGCCGGGACTAGCGGGCCTCGGGGAGCTGTTTTTT.

This chain links TRBV29-1 with TRBJ1-1; tentatively, D is TRBD1 (6 bases). The V gene lost 5 bases and the J gene lost 1 base, with 20 bases spanning the gap. Germline CDR1 is SQVTM and CDR2 is ANQGSEA. There are 16 residues in the CDR3. The CDR3 DNA is TGCAGCGTTTCTCAGGGGCACGAGGGGAGGAACACTGAAGCTTTCTTT. Its translation is CSVSQGHEGRNTEAFF.

This clone has only a few counts. The rearrangement uses TRBV11-3 and TRBJ2-7, with D perhaps matching TRBD2 (6 bases). CDR1 is SGHNT, CDR2 YENEEA, per germline. The CDR3 runs 18 residues. Trimming shortened V by 1 base and J by 1 base, and 20 bases separated the two germline ends. Here the CDR3 reads CASSLAPGLTGRSYEQYV. In DNA form, the CDR3 reads TGTGCCAGCAGCTTAGCTCCGGGACTCACCGGAAGATCCTACGAGCAGTACGTC.

CDR3: CASSLAVIAADNEQFF. CDR3 coding DNA: TGTGCCAGCAGCTTAGCGGTAATAGCGGCTGACAATGAGCAGTTCTTC. The J gene is TRBJ2-1, the V gene TRBV7-9; D is possibly TRBD2 (6 bases). V dropped 0 bases and J dropped 5 bases, with 14 bases sitting between them. Germline CDR1 reads SEHNR; CDR2 reads FQNEAQ (reference sequence). The CDR3 consists of 16 residues.

V usage is TRBV5-8 and J usage is TRBJ1-6; D gene unclear. The CDR3 is made up of 15 amino acids. CDR1 is SGHTS, CDR2 YDEGEE, per germline. The germline V and J ends were trimmed by 5 bases and 10 bases, with 19 bases remaining between them. The CDR3: CASSWEGGGTSPLHF. CDR3 nucleotides: TGTGCCAGCAGTTGGGAGGGAGGCGGTACGTCACCCCTCCACTTT.

V usage is TRBV5-5 and J usage is TRBJ1-1; D is perhaps TRBD1 (5 bases). The V end lost 3 bases, the J end lost 0 bases, and 9 bases lay between the germline ends. Germline CDR1 is SGHKS and CDR2 is YYEKEE (reference sequence). CDR3 length: 14 amino acids. The CDR3 loop reads CASSSDTMNTEAFF. CDR3 nucleotides: TGTGCCAGCAGCTCGGACACCATGAACACTGAAGCTTTCTTT.

The J gene is TRBJ1-5, the V gene TRBV18; D gene ambiguous. The CDR3 has 15 amino acids. The V gene's germline CDR1 is KGHSH and CDR2 LQKENI. The ends were cut back, 6 bases at V and 3 bases at J, with 15 bases in the middle. The CDR3 region has the DNA TGTGCCAGCTCCGTCGGACGGGGAGCCAATCAGCCCCAGCATTTT. Translating gives CASSVGRGANQPQHF.

In DNA form, the CDR3 reads TGTGCCAGCAGCTTAGAGTACTTGGGGACAGGGAACACCATATATTTT. Encoded protein: CASSLEYLGTGNTIYF. The chain employs TRBV7-9 and TRBJ1-3; 9 bases line up with TRBD1. CDR1 is SEHNR, CDR2 FQNEAQ, per germline (reference sequence). J was trimmed by 7 bases and V by 1 base; bases with no gene match: 8. This CDR3 has 16 residues.

The gene calls are TRBV9 and TRBJ1-1; 7 positions agree with TRBD1. V shed 10 bases, J shed 2 bases, and the junction held 8 bases outside the gene matches. This CDR3 comprises 13 residues. Germline V gene data show CDR1 as SGDLS and CDR2 as YYNGEE. The DNA of the CDR3 is TGTGCCGAATACAGGGGAGGAAACACTGAAGCTTTCTTT. It specifies CAEYRGGNTEAFF. Full variable domain (outside the CDR3, taken from reference TRBV9 and TRBJ1-1): DSGVTQTPKHLITATGQRVTLRCSPRSGDLSVYWYQQSLDQGLQFLIQYYNGEERAKGNILERFSAQQFPDLHSELNLSSLELGDSALYFCAEYRGGNTEAFFGQGTRLTVV.

The genes are TRBV4-3 and TRBJ1-2, with 8 bases matching TRBD1. Trimming took 6 bases from V and 2 from J; bases not matched to a gene: 8. The CDR3 contains 15 residues. Germline CDR1 and CDR2: LGHNA and YSLEER. The CDR3 protein is CASRPDRGGNYGYTF. The CDR3 bases are TGCGCCAGCAGACCAGACAGGGGAGGGAACTATGGCTACACCTTC.

The chain couples TRBV6-2 or TRBV6-3 to TRBJ1-1; 7 nucleotides agree with TRBD1. The germline V gene encodes CDR1 MNHEY and CDR2 SVGEGT. Germline trimming cut 6 bases from V and 6 bases from J; bases unmatched to any gene: 7. The CDR3 covers 13 residues. In nucleotides, the CDR3 is TGTGCCAGCAGCTATAATACAGGGGCTGAAGCTTTCTTT. This translates into CASSYNTGAEAFF.

The chain combines TRBV19 with TRBJ1-2; 7 bases are a match to TRBD1. Losses at the gene ends were 1 base for V and 2 bases for J; bases not matched to a gene: 4. The CDR3 consists of 15 residues. CDR1 is LNHDA, CDR2 SQIVND, per germline (reference sequence). The CDR3 protein is CASSIGGQTNYGYTF. As DNA, the CDR3 is TGTGCCAGTAGTATAGGGGGACAGACGAACTATGGCTACACCTTC.

This CDR3 is CASSVVPGNNEQFF. The CDR3 region has the DNA TGTGCCAGCAGCGTAGTCCCAGGGAACAATGAGCAGTTCTTC. The rearrangement links TRBV9 to TRBJ2-1, with D possibly matching TRBD1 (5 bases). V lost 0 bases, J lost 5 bases, and 9 bases lay in between. Germline CDR1 and CDR2: SGDLS and YYNGEE. The length of the CDR3 is 14 residues.